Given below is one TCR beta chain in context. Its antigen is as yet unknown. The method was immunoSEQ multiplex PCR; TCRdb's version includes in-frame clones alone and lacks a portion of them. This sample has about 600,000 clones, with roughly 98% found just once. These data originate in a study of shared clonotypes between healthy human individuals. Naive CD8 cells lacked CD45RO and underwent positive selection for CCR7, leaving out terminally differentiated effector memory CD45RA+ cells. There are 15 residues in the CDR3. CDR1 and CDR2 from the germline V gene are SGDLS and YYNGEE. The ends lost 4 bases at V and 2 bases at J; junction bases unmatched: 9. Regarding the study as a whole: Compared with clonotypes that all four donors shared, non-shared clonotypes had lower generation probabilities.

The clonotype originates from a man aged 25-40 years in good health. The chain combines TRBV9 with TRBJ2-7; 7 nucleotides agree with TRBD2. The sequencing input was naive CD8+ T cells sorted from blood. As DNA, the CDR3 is TGTGCCAGCAGCCCGAGGGCTAGCGGCCCCTACGAGCAGTACTTC. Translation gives CASSPRASGPYEQYF. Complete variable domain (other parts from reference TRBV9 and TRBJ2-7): DSGVTQTPKHLITATGQRVTLRCSPRSGDLSVYWYQQSLDQGLQFLIQYYNGEERAKGNILERFSAQQFPDLHSELNLSSLELGDSALYFCASSPRASGPYEQYFGPGTRLTVT.